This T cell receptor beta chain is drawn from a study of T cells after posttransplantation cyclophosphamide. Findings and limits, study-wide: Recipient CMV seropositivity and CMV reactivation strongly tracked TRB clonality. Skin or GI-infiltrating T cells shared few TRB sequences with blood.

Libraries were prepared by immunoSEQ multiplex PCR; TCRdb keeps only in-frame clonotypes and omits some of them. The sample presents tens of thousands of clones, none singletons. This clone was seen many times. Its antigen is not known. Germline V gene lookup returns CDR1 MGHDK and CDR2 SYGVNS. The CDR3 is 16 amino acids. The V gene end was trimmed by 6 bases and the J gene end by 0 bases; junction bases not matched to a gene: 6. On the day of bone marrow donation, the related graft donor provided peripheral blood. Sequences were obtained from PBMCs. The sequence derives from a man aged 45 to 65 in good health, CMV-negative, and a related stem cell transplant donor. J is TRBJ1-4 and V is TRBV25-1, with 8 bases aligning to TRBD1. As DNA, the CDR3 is TGTGCCAGCAGGGCCGGGACAGGCACAACTAATGAAAAACTGTTTTTT. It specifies CASRAGTGTTNEKLFF.